This T cell receptor beta chain was profiled in a study of T cell responses to AZD1222 COVID-19 vaccine. Study conclusions and caveats: Recipients of two AZD1222 doses showed rising Spike-specific TCR breadth and depth.

The data were produced by immunoSEQ multiplex PCR, yet TCRdb's version contains in-frame clones alone and is incomplete. The sample contains 95,000 to 150,000 clones, 92% of which appear only once. This CDR3 is 13 amino acids long. Germline V CDR1 and CDR2: KGHSH, LQKENI. After removal of 3 bases from V and 4 bases from J, the junction contained 0 bases not matched to a gene. A word on this clone: Its specificity is unknown.

The TCR comes from an adult in good health. The sample consisted of peripheral blood, taken on day 0 of AZD1222 vaccination. This chain joins TRBV18 and TRBJ2-1; TRBD1 matches at 7 bases. CDR3 in amino acids: CASSPGQYNEQFF. CDR3 coding DNA: TGTGCCAGCTCACCGGGACAGTACAATGAGCAGTTCTTC.